This T cell receptor (beta chain) was profiled in a study of T-cell reconstitution after alpha-beta-depleted transplantation in children. It was with unique molecular identifiers that the TCRbeta library was prepared. TCRdb used MiXCR to reprocess the PCR reads, holding one entry per CDR3 protein. The data hold almost 250,000 distinct CDR3 sequences, with around 25% observed a single time. This clonotype showed up many times. Its antigen is unidentified. Study-wide points: The origin of high day-60 TCRbeta diversity in some patients lay in surviving recipient T cells and thymic progenitors. At the one-year point after transplant, T-cell counts and TCRbeta diversity were found to come mostly from T cells that had been newly produced. Reportedly, roughly two months post-transplant, alpha-beta T cells arose from several hundred expanded graft clones.

V lost 4 bases, J lost 5 bases, and 20 bases lay in between. Germline CDR1 and CDR2: MNHNS and SASEGT. This CDR3 spans 17 amino acids. This sample comprised PBMCs, obtained before TCRalphabeta/CD19-depleted stem cell transplant. The sequence came from a girl aged 2-10 years with Fanconi anemia, due to receive a stem cell transplant. The genes are TRBV6-1 and TRBJ1-4, with D tentatively TRBD1 (5 bases). CDR3 in DNA: TGTGCCAGCAGTGCTCCCTCCGGGACTGCTGAGAATGAAAAACTGTTTTTT. It is translated as CASSAPSGTAENEKLFF.